The 23 T cell receptor beta chains presented below share a single source sample, sequenced in a study of CD8 T cells in Susac syndrome. cDNA came from about 0.51 to 1 ug RNA primed by random hexamers. MiXCR, run by TCRdb on the immunoSEQ multiplex PCR reads, gives a single entry per CDR3 protein. The sample has 100,000 to 150,000 distinct CDR3 sequences; 94% are singletons. Sequencing was performed on CD4+ T cells from PBMCs. These receptors all come from a human donor in good health.

This clonotype came up once. The chain couples TRBV5-1 to TRBJ1-5; D is uncertain. This CDR3 has 13 residues. The germline gives CDR1 SGHRS, CDR2 YFSETQ. V lost 1 base and J 6 bases, leaving 8 bases between the germline ends. CDR3 sequence reads: CASSLSVGQPQHF. The CDR3 DNA reads TGCGCCAGCAGCTTGAGCGTAGGTCAGCCCCAGCATTTT.

The rearrangement links TRBV29-1 to TRBJ2-7, with 8 nucleotides matching TRBD1. The junction had 8 bases not matched to a gene; V was cut back by 0 bases and J by 7 bases. CDR3 size: 14 residues. Germline CDR1 SQVTM, CDR2 ANQGSEA. CDR3 protein: CSVEDKQGAGEQYF. The CDR3 coding sequence is TGCAGCGTTGAAGACAAGCAGGGGGCGGGGGAGCAGTACTTC.

This chain connects TRBV18 to TRBJ2-1; D not certain. Trimming stripped 2 bases from V and 0 bases from J, with 11 bases between. Germline V gene sequence: CDR1 KGHSH, CDR2 LQKENI. The CDR3 extends over 16 amino acids. The CDR3 bases are TGTGCCAGCTCACCATCGCGCTCGAGCTCCTACAATGAGCAGTTCTTC. Translated, it gives CASSPSRSSSYNEQFF.

As DNA, the CDR3 is TGTGCCAGCAGCTTAAAGTACGAGCAGTACTTC. It yields the protein CASSLKYEQYF. This rearrangement joins TRBV7-9 to TRBJ2-7; D is uncertain. Germline V gene lookup returns CDR1 SEHNR and CDR2 FQNEAQ (reference sequence). This CDR3 is 11 amino acids long. Trimming took off 2 bases at V and 4 bases at J, with 3 bases between the two ends.

This clonotype was observed once. This sequence joins TRBV10-3 and TRBJ2-1; TRBD2 matches at 10 bases. In germline, CDR1 is ENHRY, CDR2 SYGVKD. CDR3 length equals 14 residues. V shed 0 bases, J shed 10 bases, and the junction held 3 bases outside the gene matches. The CDR3 DNA reads TGTGCCATCAGTGAGTCGGTACTAGCGGGGGAGCAGTTCTTC. Translating it yields CAISESVLAGEQFF.

This chain joins TRBV20-1 and TRBJ1-5, with D uncertain. The CDR3 consists of 15 residues. Germline V gene sequence: CDR1 DFQATT, CDR2 SNEGSKA (reference sequence). The V end was cut by 5 bases, the J end by 3 bases, with 17 bases between. The CDR3 region is CSAPYTGDLNQPQHF. The CDR3 nucleotides read TGCAGTGCTCCTTACACCGGAGACCTCAATCAGCCCCAGCATTTT.

The table lists this clonotype with a count of one. The V call is TRBV27, the J call TRBJ2-4, with a possible D match to TRBD1 (6 bases). The germline V gene encodes CDR1 MNHEY and CDR2 SMNVEV (reference sequence). V was trimmed by 5 bases and J by 12 bases, leaving 17 bases between them. CDR3 length: 13 amino acids. This chain's CDR3 is CASSTLQGSGQYF. The CDR3 DNA reads as TGTGCCAGCAGTACACTTCAGGGGTCGGGTCAGTACTTC.

CDR3 residues: CASSPRGTKNIQYF. Written as DNA, the CDR3 is TGTGCCAGCTCACCACGGGGAACAAAAAACATTCAGTACTTC. V gene TRBV18 combines with J gene TRBJ2-4, with D unresolved. V was pared by 1 base and J by 4 bases, with 8 bases between. CDR3 size: 14 residues. In germline, CDR1 is KGHSH, CDR2 LQKENI. The complete variable domain, with remaining parts taken from reference TRBV18 and TRBJ2-4, reads NAGVMQNPRHLVRRRGQEARLRCSPMKGHSHVYWYRQLPEEGLKFMVYLQKENIIDESGMPKERFSAEFPKEGPSILRIQQVVRGDSAAYFCASSPRGTKNIQYFGAGTRLSVL.

This sequence joins TRBV9 and TRBJ2-7, with D tentatively TRBD2 (6 bases). Trimming cost V 0 bases and J 3 bases, with 16 bases left between them. The length of the CDR3 is 16 residues. In germline, CDR1 is SGDLS, CDR2 YYNGEE. CDR3: CASSVGEGGGIYEQYF. DNA of the CDR3: TGTGCCAGCAGCGTAGGAGAGGGAGGAGGGATCTACGAGCAGTACTTC.

V usage is TRBV29-1 and J usage is TRBJ1-4, with D unresolved. This CDR3 spans 12 amino acids. Per the germline V gene, CDR1 is SQVTM and CDR2 is ANQGSEA. V was pared by 6 bases and J by 5 bases, with 10 bases between. The CDR3 reads CSVITRNEKLFF. The CDR3 DNA reads as TGCAGCGTGATTACGAGAAATGAAAAACTGTTTTTT.

The gene calls are TRBV2 and TRBJ2-2; a possible D gene is TRBD1 (5 bases). Germline CDR1 SNHLY, CDR2 FYNNEI. The CDR3 runs to 13 residues. Trimming took off 6 bases at V and 6 bases at J, with 11 bases between the two ends. The CDR3 DNA is TGTGCCAGCAGCGCACTGGGGCCCGGGGAGCTGTTTTTT. This translates into CASSALGPGELFF.

The chain joins TRBV12-3 or TRBV12-4 to TRBJ2-4; the match to TRBD1 covers 7 bases. The junction had 6 bases not matched to a gene; V was cut back by 6 bases and J by 4 bases. The CDR3 extends over 14 amino acids. DNA of the CDR3: TGTGCCAGCAGCCCCGGGACAGATAAAAACATTCAGTACTTC. This translates into CASSPGTDKNIQYF.

The rearrangement uses TRBV28 and TRBJ1-5, with 11 positions matching TRBD1. The CDR3 covers 15 residues. J was trimmed by 6 bases and V by 6 bases; bases with no gene match: 7. The germline V gene has CDR1 MDHEN and CDR2 SYDVKM. The CDR3 is CASSRTGGGGQPQHF. In DNA form, the CDR3 reads TGTGCCAGCAGCAGGACAGGGGGCGGGGGTCAGCCCCAGCATTTT.

This chain uses TRBV27 with TRBJ2-1, with 8 bases fitting TRBD1. CDR1 and CDR2 from the germline V gene are MNHEY and SMNVEV (reference sequence). The CDR3 covers 16 residues. After removal of 3 bases from V and 2 bases from J, the junction contained 6 bases not matched to a gene. The DNA for the CDR3 is TGTGCCAGCAGTTTGACAGGGGTTTCCCCCTACAATGAGCAGTTCTTC. Protein sequence: CASSLTGVSPYNEQFF.

The chain links TRBV25-1 to TRBJ2-5, with a weak D call TRBD1 (6 bases). Looked up from germline, CDR1 is MGHDK and CDR2 is SYGVNS. This CDR3 has 15 amino acids. The germline V and J ends were trimmed by 5 bases and 0 bases, with 13 bases remaining between them. CDR3 amino acids: CASSLPTGYQETQYF. The CDR3 region has the DNA TGTGCCAGCAGTCTTCCTACAGGGTACCAAGAGACCCAGTACTTC.

The rearrangement links TRBV18 to TRBJ2-7; either TRBD1 or TRBD2 may fit D (7 bases each). The CDR3 runs 14 residues. CDR1 and CDR2 (germline): KGHSH, LQKENI. V gave up 2 bases and J gave up 4 bases, with 12 bases separating them. The CDR3 nucleotides read TGTGCCAGCTCACCAGACAGGGAGGGGTACGAGCAGTACTTC. Amino acids: CASSPDREGYEQYF.

This chain joins TRBV7-8 and TRBJ2-7, with 8 positions matching TRBD2. The CDR3 is 13 residues long. V dropped 5 bases and J dropped 3; count of bases not matched to a gene: 3. Per the germline V gene, CDR1 is SGHVS and CDR2 is FQNEAQ. The CDR3 DNA reads TGTGCCAGCAGCGAGCGGGAGAACTACGAGCAGTACTTC. Its translation is CASSERENYEQYF.

The chain uses TRBV6-6 and TRBJ2-7; D remains ambiguous. Trimming shortened V by 2 bases and J by 7 bases, and 12 bases separated the two germline ends. This CDR3 comprises 13 residues. Germline CDR1 MNHNY, CDR2 SVGAGI (reference sequence). The CDR3 loop reads CASSYPGHTEQYF. The DNA of the CDR3 is TGTGCCAGCAGTTACCCCGGCCACACTGAGCAGTACTTC.

This clonotype was recorded only once. The J gene is TRBJ1-2, the V gene TRBV29-1; a possible D gene is TRBD1 (5 bases). V shed 3 bases and J shed 8 bases, with 10 bases lying between them. Germline V lookup: CDR1 SQVTM, CDR2 ANQGSEA. This CDR3 is 11 amino acids long. The CDR3 region has the DNA TGCAGCGTTGATGGGAGGGGAGGCTACACCTTC. It specifies CSVDGRGGYTF.

This clonotype was observed once. This sequence joins TRBV14 and TRBJ1-1; perhaps TRBD1 as D (6 bases). CDR3 length equals 15 residues. V gave up 4 bases and J gave up 4 bases, with 16 bases separating them. Germline CDR1 reads SGHDN; CDR2 reads FVKESK. The CDR3: CASSPQGGLGTEAFF. In nucleotides, the CDR3 is TGTGCCAGCAGCCCACAGGGAGGATTGGGCACTGAAGCTTTCTTT.

J is TRBJ1-5 and V is TRBV6-5; unclear D gene. CDR1 is MNHEY, CDR2 SVGAGI, per germline. V was shortened by 0 bases and J by 6 bases, with 9 bases between the two germline ends. The CDR3 is made up of 14 amino acids. This chain's CDR3 is CASSYSRVGQPQHF. CDR3 sequence (DNA): TGTGCCAGCAGTTACTCGCGTGTCGGTCAGCCCCAGCATTTT.

The rearrangement uses TRBV12-3 or TRBV12-4 and TRBJ2-2; perhaps TRBD1 as D (6 bases). CDR3 length: 15 residues. V was shortened by 6 bases and J by 9 bases, with 20 bases between the two germline ends. The DNA for the CDR3 is TGTGCCAGCAGATCCCCCGACAGGCGGGCTCGGGAGCTGTTTTTT. Translation gives CASRSPDRRARELFF.

J is TRBJ2-1 and V is TRBV5-4; no clear D gene. V lost 0 bases and J 0 bases, leaving 7 bases between the germline ends. The germline V gene has CDR1 SGHNT and CDR2 YYREEE (reference sequence). This CDR3 comprises 15 residues. The CDR3 bases are TGTGCCAGCAGCTTGGGGGATGACTCCTACAATGAGCAGTTCTTC. Its translation is CASSLGDDSYNEQFF.